These 22 T cell receptor beta chains came from one sample sequenced in a study of cytomegalovirus exposure and HLA in healthy donors. The PCR employed 60 Vbeta primers together with 13 Jbeta primers. Some clones are missing from TCRdb's copy, which holds only in-frame ones; the method was immunoSEQ multiplex PCR. The data hold 150,000 to 200,000 clones, with around 81% observed a single time. The sequencing input was PBMCs. Receptors originate from a young woman in good health and CMV-seropositive.

The chain employs TRBV18 and TRBJ1-2; 10 bases match TRBD1. This CDR3 has 15 residues. Per germline, CDR1 KGHSH and CDR2 LQKENI. The V segment lost 0 bases and the J segment 5 bases; nucleotides outside the gene matches: 3. CDR3 amino acids: CASSPPGTGEYGYTF. The CDR3 DNA follows: TGTGCCAGCTCACCACCAGGGACAGGGGAATATGGCTACACCTTC.

The chain couples TRBV4-2 to TRBJ2-3; no clear D. From germline, CDR1 is LGHNA and CDR2 YNFKEQ. V lost 3 bases and J lost 5, with 15 bases in between. The CDR3 runs to 15 residues. CDR3 sequence: CASSQVGSSVDTQYF. For the CDR3, the DNA is TGTGCCAGCAGCCAGGTCGGGTCCAGTGTAGATACGCAGTATTTT.

This chain joins TRBV28 and TRBJ1-3; D is uncertain. The V and J ends lost 3 bases and 0 bases respectively, with 12 bases between them. In germline, CDR1 is MDHEN, CDR2 SYDVKM. There are 16 residues in the CDR3. CDR3 sequence reads: CASSFGRGVSGNTIYF. CDR3 coding DNA: TGTGCCAGCAGTTTCGGCAGAGGAGTCTCTGGAAACACCATATATTTT.

CDR3 sequence: CASSGGQTKKWHNEQFF. The CDR3 nucleotides are TGTGCCAGCAGTGGAGGTCAGACCAAGAAGTGGCACAATGAGCAGTTCTTC. The rearrangement uses TRBV6-1 and TRBJ2-1; no clear D gene. V was shortened by 4 bases and J by 5 bases, with 21 bases between the two germline ends. Germline lookup yields CDR1 MNHNS and CDR2 SASEGT. This CDR3 contains 17 residues.

V is TRBV2 and J is TRBJ2-5; D ambiguous. TRBJ2-7 matches the DNA end more closely, so the J call is doubtful. This CDR3 has 11 residues. Germline lookup yields CDR1 SNHLY and CDR2 FYNNEI. CDR3 sequence reads: CASSANYEQYF. The CDR3 DNA follows: TGTGCCAGCAGTGCTAACTACGAGCAGTACTTC.

DNA of the CDR3: TGTGCCAGCAGCACCGGGTCCCAAGAGACCCAGTACTTC. Protein: CASSTGSQETQYF. The chain uses TRBV7-3 and TRBJ2-5; no reliable D call. Trimming took 5 bases from V and 1 from J, leaving 8 bases between them. Germline CDR1 and CDR2: SGHTA and FQGTGA. CDR3 size: 13 residues.

The chain joins TRBV4-3 to TRBJ1-4; D possibly corresponds to TRBD1 (6 bases). Germline V gene lookup returns CDR1 LGHNA and CDR2 YSLEER. Trimming removed 4 bases from V and 5 bases from J, with 11 bases in between. The CDR3 totals 14 residues. The CDR3 DNA is TGCGCCAGCAGCCCAGGGGACATCAATGAAAAACTGTTTTTT. Translated, it gives CASSPGDINEKLFF.

The V and J genes are TRBV28 and TRBJ2-7; D remains ambiguous. This CDR3 comprises 13 residues. The germline V and J ends were trimmed by 3 bases and 3 bases, with 9 bases remaining between them. Germline CDR1 and CDR2: MDHEN and SYDVKM. The CDR3 DNA reads as TGTGCCAGCAGTTTTAAGAGCGACTACGAGCAGTACTTC. Translation gives CASSFKSDYEQYF.

The rearrangement links TRBV6-1 to TRBJ2-1; tentative D call: TRBD2 (6 bases). This CDR3 region has 14 residues. V dropped 6 bases and J dropped 5 bases, with 14 bases sitting between them. Germline V gives CDR1 MNHNS, CDR2 SASEGT. The CDR3 here is CASRRGGYNNEQFF. For the CDR3, the DNA is TGTGCCAGCAGGCGGGGTGGATACAACAATGAGCAGTTCTTC.

The chain couples TRBV2 to TRBJ1-1; D gene unclear. With 8 bases removed from V and 5 bases from J, the gap between germline ends came to 12 bases. This CDR3 is 12 amino acids long. Germline V gene lookup returns CDR1 SNHLY and CDR2 FYNNEI. The CDR3 region has the DNA TGTGCCAGCGATAAGGCGGGAACTGAAGCTTTCTTT. Protein sequence: CASDKAGTEAFF.

In its sample, this clone was seen a few times. The V gene is TRBV27, the J gene TRBJ1-2, with 7 bases matching TRBD1. This CDR3 region has 13 residues. Germline CDR1 MNHEY, CDR2 SMNVEV (reference sequence). Trimming removed 5 bases from V and 8 bases from J; junction bases left unmatched: 8. The CDR3 reads CASSTTGARGYTF. CDR3 nucleotides: TGTGCCAGCAGTACTACAGGGGCTAGGGGCTACACCTTC.

V usage is TRBV5-5 and J usage is TRBJ1-5; TRBD1 matches at 10 bases. The CDR3 loop spans 15 amino acids. The junction had 7 bases not matched to a gene; V was cut back by 4 bases and J by 6 bases. Germline lookup yields CDR1 SGHKS and CDR2 YYEKEE (reference sequence). CDR3 in DNA: TGTGCCAGCAGCAAGACAGGGGGCGGGGGTCAGCCCCAGCATTTT. This encodes CASSKTGGGGQPQHF.

V usage is TRBV6-6 and J usage is TRBJ2-2; 7 bases line up with TRBD2. Germline loops: CDR1 MNHNY, CDR2 SVGAGI (reference sequence). The length of the CDR3 is 14 residues. With 8 bases clipped from V and 1 base from J, the junction kept 4 bases outside the gene matches. The CDR3 region has the DNA TGTGCCAGCGGGAGGGCCCTGAACACCGGGGAGCTGTTTTTT. This sequence encodes CASGRALNTGELFF.

This chain connects TRBV7-2 to TRBJ1-2; 9 bases are a match to TRBD1. V lost 4 bases and J lost 0; bases outside the gene matches: 6. The CDR3 consists of 16 residues. CDR1 is SGHTA and CDR2 is FQGNSA in the germline V gene. The CDR3 here is CASSYTGQGPNYGYTF. The CDR3 coding sequence is TGTGCCAGCAGCTATACGGGACAGGGTCCTAACTATGGCTACACCTTC.

The V call is TRBV4-2, the J call TRBJ2-1, with D possibly matching TRBD2 (5 bases). V was trimmed by 1 base and J by 15 bases, leaving 19 bases between them. The V gene's germline CDR1 is LGHNA and CDR2 YNFKEQ. The CDR3 consists of 14 residues. The CDR3 loop reads CASSQGSERAIRFF. In DNA, the CDR3 is TGTGCCAGCAGCCAAGGGAGTGAGAGGGCGATCCGGTTCTTC.

The rearrangement joins TRBV6-1 to TRBJ1-1; D uncertain. This CDR3 spans 13 amino acids. Trimming removed 0 bases at V and 5 bases at J, with 7 bases between. Per germline, CDR1 MNHNS and CDR2 SASEGT. Here the CDR3 reads CASSEAPGTEAFF. The CDR3 nucleotides read TGTGCCAGCAGTGAAGCGCCGGGTACTGAAGCTTTCTTT.

The rearrangement uses TRBV7-6 and TRBJ2-3; no clear D gene. V gave up 5 bases and J gave up 0 bases, with 9 bases separating them. In germline, CDR1 is SGHVS, CDR2 FNYEAQ. The CDR3 length is 14 residues. CDR3 protein: CASSVSPSTDTQYF. CDR3 coding DNA: TGTGCCAGCAGCGTAAGCCCAAGCACAGATACGCAGTATTTT.

The chain recombines TRBV5-1 with TRBJ1-1; 8 positions agree with TRBD1. CDR1 and CDR2 (germline): SGHRS, YFSETQ. The V segment lost 4 bases and the J segment 1 base; nucleotides outside the gene matches: 3. There are 14 residues in the CDR3. The DNA of the CDR3 is TGCGCCAGCAGCCGGGACAGGAGGAACACTGAAGCTTTCTTT. Its translation is CASSRDRRNTEAFF. The entire variable domain, with the rest obtained from reference TRBV5-1 and TRBJ1-1, is as follows: KAGVTQTPRYLIKTRGQQVTLSCSPISGHRSVSWYQQTPGQGLQFLFEYFSETQRNKGNFPGRFSGRQFSNSRSEMNVSTLELGDSALYLCASSRDRRNTEAFFGQGTRLTVV.

This chain connects TRBV4-1 to TRBJ2-7; tentatively, D is TRBD2 (6 bases). Between the trimmed V and J ends, which lost 2 bases and 6 bases, there was a span of 20 bases. Germline V gene sequence: CDR1 MGHRA, CDR2 YSYEKL. This CDR3 has 16 residues. CDR3 region: CASSQSAGRGSFEQYF. In nucleotides, the CDR3 is TGCGCCAGCAGCCAATCCGCCGGGCGGGGAAGCTTCGAGCAGTACTTC.

The chain carries TRBV7-2 and TRBJ1-3; 7 bases match TRBD1. Germline-derived CDR1 and CDR2 are SGHTA and FQGNSA. The CDR3 is made up of 14 amino acids. Trimming at V came to 4 bases and at J to 5 bases, leaving 5 bases not matched to a gene. CDR3 region: CASSSRTGRNTIYF. The CDR3 DNA sequence: TGTGCCAGCAGCTCCCGGACAGGAAGAAACACCATATATTTT.

The chain uses TRBV29-1 and TRBJ1-1; weak D call: TRBD1 (5 bases). The V gene lost 1 base and the J gene lost 8 bases, with 11 bases spanning the gap. There are 12 residues in the CDR3. CDR1 is SQVTM, CDR2 ANQGSEA, per germline. The CDR3 DNA is TGCAGCGTTGAAGGTGACAGTACCGAAGCTTTCTTT. Protein product: CSVEGDSTEAFF.

The V and J genes are TRBV6-5 and TRBJ2-7; TRBD1 aligns across 7 bases. This CDR3 spans 14 amino acids. Germline V lookup: CDR1 MNHEY, CDR2 SVGAGI. V lost 6 bases, J lost 3 bases, and 8 bases stayed unmatched. The CDR3: CASRAAGTDYEQYF. The CDR3 DNA reads as TGTGCCAGCAGGGCAGCTGGGACAGACTACGAGCAGTACTTC.